These 9 T cell receptor beta chains came from one sample sequenced in a study of radiotherapy plus CTLA-4 blockade in lung cancer. Method: immunoSEQ multiplex PCR; TCRdb's copy keeps in-frame clones and lacks some. The data contain about 60,000 clones, 70% to 80% of them singletons. Sequencing used peripheral blood, obtained from a patient treated with radiotherapy plus ipilimumab. The receptors were gathered from a human donor with non-small cell lung cancer who had a complete response to radiotherapy plus ipilimumab.

This chain joins TRBV4-2 and TRBJ2-5; 13 bases map to TRBD2. The J call is doubtful: the DNA matches TRBJ2-7 better. CDR3 size: 17 residues. In germline, CDR1 is LGHNA, CDR2 YNFKEQ. The chain's CDR3 is CASSQALGLAGWVEQYF. Here the CDR3 DNA reads TGTGCCAGCAGCCAAGCCCTGGGACTAGCGGGATGGGTCGAGCAGTACTTC.

A single count supports this clone. This chain uses TRBV11-2 with TRBJ2-5; 7 bases match TRBD2. Gene TRBJ2-7 matches the end of the DNA better, so the J call may be wrong. This CDR3 has 13 amino acids. Germline V gives CDR1 SGHAT, CDR2 FQNNGV. The CDR3, as DNA: TGTGCCAGCAGCTCCGGACTAGTCTACGAGCAGTACTTC. Translation: CASSSGLVYEQYF.

The rearrangement uses TRBV19 and TRBJ1-6; TRBD1 aligns across 7 bases. The CDR3 has 14 residues. The germline gives CDR1 LNHDA, CDR2 SQIVND (reference sequence). After removal of 5 bases from V and 8 bases from J, the junction contained 6 bases not matched to a gene. The CDR3 region is CASSVGQSYSPLHF. The CDR3 region has the DNA TGTGCCAGTAGTGTGGGACAGAGCTATTCACCCCTCCACTTT.

V is TRBV7-6 and J is TRBJ2-2, with 9 positions matching TRBD1. The CDR3 runs to 17 residues. Germline V gene sequence: CDR1 SGHVS, CDR2 FNYEAQ. V lost 5 bases, J lost 0 bases, and 7 bases stayed unmatched. The CDR3 nucleotides read TGTGCCAGCAGCGCTCGACAGGGGGAAACGAACACCGGGGAGCTGTTTTTT. Translating gives CASSARQGETNTGELFF.

The DNA for the CDR3 is TGCAGCGTTGGTGTTAGCGGGGGGGCAGGTGAGCAGTTCTTC. Translated: CSVGVSGGAGEQFF. J is TRBJ2-1 and V is TRBV29-1; 11 nucleotides align to TRBD2. The CDR3 totals 14 residues. After removal of 4 bases from V and 9 bases from J, the junction contained 8 bases not matched to a gene. Per germline, CDR1 SQVTM and CDR2 ANQGSEA.

The chain joins TRBV6-6 to TRBJ2-1; 7 nucleotides line up with TRBD2. Germline values: CDR1 MNHNY, CDR2 SVGAGI (reference sequence). V was pared by 4 bases and J by 10 bases, with 16 bases of the junction left unmatched. This CDR3 region has 16 residues. The CDR3 region is CASSFRGLEAIKEQFF. CDR3 nucleotides: TGTGCCAGCAGTTTCCGAGGACTAGAGGCGATAAAGGAGCAGTTCTTC.

The genes are TRBV7-9 and TRBJ2-3; 7 positions agree with TRBD2. Unmatched junction bases numbered 0, after V lost 0 bases and J lost 3 bases. The CDR3 sequence is 14 residues long. Germline V gene lookup returns CDR1 SEHNR and CDR2 FQNEAQ (reference sequence). CDR3 DNA: TGTGCCAGCAGCTTAGCTAGCGGGACAGATACGCAGTATTTT. Protein: CASSLASGTDTQYF.

The V gene is TRBV11-2, the J gene TRBJ2-7; 11 bases agree with TRBD2. Germline lookup yields CDR1 SGHAT and CDR2 FQNNGV. V dropped 3 bases and J dropped 7; count of bases not matched to a gene: 11. This CDR3 is built from 16 residues. In DNA form, the CDR3 reads TGTGCCAGCAGCTTCACCTCTAGCGGGGGGATAGAAGAGCAGTACTTC. Its translation: CASSFTSSGGIEEQYF.

CDR3 protein: CASRRRGGVRGDEQFF. CDR3 coding DNA: TGTGCCAGCAGGCGCCGCGGAGGAGTCCGGGGGGATGAGCAGTTCTTC. V gene TRBV27 combines with J gene TRBJ2-1; TRBD2 agrees at 7 bases. The CDR3 totals 16 residues. The junction had 16 bases not matched to a gene; V was cut back by 6 bases and J by 8 bases. Germline V CDR1 and CDR2: MNHEY, SMNVEV (reference sequence).